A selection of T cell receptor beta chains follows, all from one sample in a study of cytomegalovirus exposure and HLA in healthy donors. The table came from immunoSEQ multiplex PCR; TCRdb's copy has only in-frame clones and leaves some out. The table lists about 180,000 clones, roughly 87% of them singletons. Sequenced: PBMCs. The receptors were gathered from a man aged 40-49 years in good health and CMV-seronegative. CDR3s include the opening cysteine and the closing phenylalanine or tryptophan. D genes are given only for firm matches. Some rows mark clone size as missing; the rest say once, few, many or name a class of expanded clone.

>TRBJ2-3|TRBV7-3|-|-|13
TGTGCCAGCAGCTCTTCTCGGGACACAGCGCAGTATTTT
CASSSSRDTAQYF
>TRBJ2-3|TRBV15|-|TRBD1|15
TGTGCCACCAGCAAAAGGACAGGGAGCACAGATACGCAGTATTTT
CATSKRTGSTDTQYF
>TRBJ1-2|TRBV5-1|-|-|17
TGCGCCAGCAGACGTGGGTCCGTCGCGACTGATCGGGATGGCTACACCTTC
CASRRGSVATDRDGYTF
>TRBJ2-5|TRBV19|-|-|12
TGTGCCAGTAGTATGGAGGTAGAGACCCAGTACTTC
CASSMEVETQYF
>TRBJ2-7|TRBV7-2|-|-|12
TGTGCCAGCAGCTTAGCTGGGGGGGAGCAGTACTTC
CASSLAGGEQYF
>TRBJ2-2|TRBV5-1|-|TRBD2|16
TGCGCCAGCAGCTTGGTTAGCGGGAGTGGCACCGGGGAGCTGTTTTTT
CASSLVSGSGTGELFF
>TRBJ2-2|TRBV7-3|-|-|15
TGTGCCAGCAGCTTACTAGCCACGAACACCGGGGAGCTGTTTTTT
CASSLLATNTGELFF
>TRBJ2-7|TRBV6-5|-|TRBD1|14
TGTGCCAGCAGTTACTCCGGGACAGGGAACGAGCAGTACTTC
CASSYSGTGNEQYF
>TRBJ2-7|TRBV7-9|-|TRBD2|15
TGTGCCAGCCGCTGGGGGGAGGGAAGCTCCTACGAGCAGTACTTC
CASRWGEGSSYEQYF
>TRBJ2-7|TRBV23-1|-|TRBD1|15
TGCGCCAGCAGTCAACAGGGACAGGGGAGCTACGAGCAGTACTTC
CASSQQGQGSYEQYF
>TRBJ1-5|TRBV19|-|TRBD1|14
TGTGCCAGTAGCGTACAGGGGGCAAATCAGCCCCAGCATTTT
CASSVQGANQPQHF
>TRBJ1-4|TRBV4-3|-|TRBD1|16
TGCGCCAGCAGCCACGCCAACAGGGGCCCTAATGAAAAACTGTTTTTT
CASSHANRGPNEKLFF
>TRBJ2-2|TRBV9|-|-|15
TGTGCCAGCAGCGTAGCTGTTCTTAACACCGGGGAGCTGTTTTTT
CASSVAVLNTGELFF
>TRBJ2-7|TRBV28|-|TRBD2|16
TGTGCCAGCAGTCCCCGGGGGGCGGGGGGCCGTTACGAGCAGTACTTC
CASSPRGAGGRYEQYF
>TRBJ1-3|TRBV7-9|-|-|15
TGTGCCAGCAGCTTAGTCCGGGGAGGTGGAAACACCATATATTTT
CASSLVRGGGNTIYF
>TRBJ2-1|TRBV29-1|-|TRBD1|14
TGCAGCGCACGGGACAGGGGGGTATACAATGAGCAGTTCTTC
CSARDRGVYNEQFF
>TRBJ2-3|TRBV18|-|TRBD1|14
TGTGCCAGCTCACCCCGGGACAGGAGAGATACGCAGTATTTT
CASSPRDRRDTQYF
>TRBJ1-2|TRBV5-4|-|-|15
TGTGCCAGCAGCTTGGAGAGGGCAGGTGACTATGGCTACACCTTC
CASSLERAGDYGYTF
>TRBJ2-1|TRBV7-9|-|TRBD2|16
TGTGCCAGCAGCGACCGGACTAGCGGGAGGATGAATGAGCAGTTCTTC
CASSDRTSGRMNEQFF
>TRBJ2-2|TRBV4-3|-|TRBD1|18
TGCGCCAGCAGCCAAATTGTAGGGGGCGACCGTTACACCGGGGAGCTGTTTTTT
CASSQIVGGDRYTGELFF
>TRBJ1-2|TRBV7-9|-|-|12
TGTGCCAGCAGCTTAGGCCAGGGCGGCTACACCTTC
CASSLGQGGYTF
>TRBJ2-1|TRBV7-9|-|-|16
TGTGCCGGCATACTAGGCGGGGGGACAGGGTACAATGAGCAGTTCTTC
CAGILGGGTGYNEQFF
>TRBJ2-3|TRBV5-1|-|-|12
TGCGCCAGCAGCTTGGGCGCAGATACGCAGTATTTT
CASSLGADTQYF
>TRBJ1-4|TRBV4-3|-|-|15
TGCGCCAGCAGCCAAGATCTGACCCACCCCGAGCGACTGTTTTTT
CASSQDLTHPERLFF
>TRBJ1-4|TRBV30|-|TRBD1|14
TGTGCCTGGACCCGGACAGGGACGGGGGAAAAACTGTTTTTT
CAWTRTGTGEKLFF
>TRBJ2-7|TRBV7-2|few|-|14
TGTGCCAGCAGCCCCGGGACTGCCATATACGAGCAGTACTTC
CASSPGTAIYEQYF
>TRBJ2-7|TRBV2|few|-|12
TGTGCCAGCAGGGGTTCAGGATACGAGCAGTACTTC
CASRGSGYEQYF
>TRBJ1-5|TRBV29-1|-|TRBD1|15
TGCAGCGTGAGACAGGGGAGGAATGGCAATCAGCCCCAGCATTTT
CSVRQGRNGNQPQHF
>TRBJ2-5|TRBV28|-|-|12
TGTGCCAGCAGGGGACTCGGGGAGACCCAGTACTTC
CASRGLGETQYF
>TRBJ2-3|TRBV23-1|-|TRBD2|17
TGCGCCAGCAGTCAATCGCAGCTAGCGGGAGGCACAGATACGCAGTATTTT
CASSQSQLAGGTDTQYF
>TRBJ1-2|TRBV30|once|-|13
TGTGCCTGGATTTCGGGGGAGCAATATGGCTACACCTTC
CAWISGEQYGYTF
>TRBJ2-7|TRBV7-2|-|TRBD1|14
TGTGCCAGCAGCTTAGACAGGGGGCCGGGGGAGCAGTACTTC
CASSLDRGPGEQYF
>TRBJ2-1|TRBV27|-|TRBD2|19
TGTGCCAGCAGGGGACCGGGACTAGCGGAGGGGAGCTCCTACAATGAGCAGTTCTTC
CASRGPGLAEGSSYNEQFF